What follows describes a single T cell receptor (beta chain). It may be a read error: a sequence one base away is much more abundant. Every donor, a Caucasian adult, lived in Nashville, Tennessee. This specimen comes from a study of shared clonotypes between healthy human individuals. The germline V gene encodes CDR1 LNHDA and CDR2 SQIVND (reference sequence). The V end lost 8 bases, the J end lost 2 bases, and 12 bases lay between the germline ends. The CDR3 has 13 residues. Only in-frame clones appear in the TCRdb table, and some are missing; sequencing was by immunoSEQ multiplex PCR. The sample carries a few hundred thousand clones, around three quarters recorded once.

The material sequenced was PBMCs. This receptor was taken from a woman in her forties in good health. Some clones in this sample may be carry-over from other donors' samples. The gene calls are TRBV19 and TRBJ1-1, with TRBD1 as a possible D gene (5 bases). CDR3 amino acids: CASGSGLNTEAFF. CDR3 nucleotides: TGTGCCAGTGGTTCAGGGCTCAACACTGAAGCTTTCTTT. Full variable domain (missing parts from reference TRBV19 and TRBJ1-1): DGGITQSPKYLFRKEGQNVTLSCEQNLNHDAMYWYRQDPGQGLRLIYYSQIVNDFQKGDIAEGYSVSREKKESFPLTVTSAQKNPTAFYLCASGSGLNTEAFFGQGTRLTVV.